A selection of T cell receptor beta chains follows, all from one sample in a study of shared clonotypes between healthy human individuals. The repertoire was sequenced with immunoSEQ multiplex PCR; TCRdb's copy has only in-frame clones and lacks some. The sample carries 2 million to 3 million clones, over 85% recorded once. The specimen was naive CD4+ T cells from PBMCs. The receptor source for this set is a man younger than 35 in good health. Some clones in this sample may be carry-over from other donors' samples. The CDR3 runs from the conserved cysteine through the conserved F or W. D genes are given only for firm matches. Clone sizes are given selectively: once, few, many, or a class where the clone is expanded.

d_gene,abundance,j_gene,v_gene,CDR3aa,CDR3nt
TRBD2,NA,TRBJ2-7,TRBV7-9,CASSLMGGSSYEQYF,TGTGCCAGCAGCCTCATGGGGGGGTCCTCCTACGAGCAGTACTTC
NA,once,TRBJ1-5,TRBV27,CASSSRGYSNQPQHF,TGTGCCAGCAGTTCGCGGGGGTATAGCAATCAGCCCCAGCATTTT
TRBD2,NA,TRBJ2-7,TRBV28,CASSSPGLAGLDEQYF,TGTGCCAGCAGTTCCCCCGGACTAGCGGGCCTCGACGAGCAGTACTTC
TRBD2,once,TRBJ2-1,TRBV14,CASSHPILAGALNEQFF,TGTGCCAGCAGCCATCCCATACTAGCGGGAGCCCTTAATGAGCAGTTCTTC
TRBD1,NA,TRBJ2-5,TRBV10-3,CAISAPGQGQETQYF,TGTGCCATCAGTGCACCGGGACAGGGCCAAGAGACCCAGTACTTC
TRBD2,NA,TRBJ2-7,TRBV28,CASSLAGARFYEQYF,TGTGCCAGCAGTCTAGCGGGAGCCCGCTTCTACGAGCAGTACTTC
NA,NA,TRBJ1-4,TRBV11-3,CASSSGRGSTNEKLFF,TGTGCCAGCAGCTCAGGAAGGGGGTCAACTAATGAAAAACTGTTTTTT
TRBD2,NA,TRBJ2-3,TRBV2,CASRLLAGVADTQYF,TGTGCCAGCAGATTACTAGCGGGAGTAGCCGATACGCAGTATTTT
TRBD1,NA,TRBJ1-1,TRBV29-1,CSVEGDRVNTEAFF,TGCAGCGTTGAAGGGGACAGAGTGAACACTGAAGCTTTCTTT
TRBD1,NA,TRBJ1-2,TRBV7-9,CASSPDRVWGYTF,TGTGCCAGCAGCCCGGACAGGGTTTGGGGCTACACCTTC
NA,NA,TRBJ2-2,TRBV2,CASSRVAANTGELFF,TGTGCCAGCAGTCGAGTAGCGGCGAACACCGGGGAGCTGTTTTTT
NA,NA,TRBJ2-7,TRBV29-1,CSVYNRGGEQYF,TGCAGCGTATATAACAGGGGGGGCGAGCAGTACTTC
TRBD2,NA,TRBJ2-7,TRBV28,CASSFPEGSGRSRYEQYF,TGTGCCAGCAGTTTTCCCGAGGGTAGCGGGAGGTCAAGATACGAGCAGTACTTC
NA,NA,TRBJ2-5,TRBV29-1,CSVRGPETQYF,TGCAGCGTCAGGGGCCCTGAGACCCAGTACTTC